This is a list of T cell receptor beta chains from one sample in a study of T cell changes during pregnancy in multiple sclerosis. Clones were sequenced by immunoSEQ multiplex PCR, and TCRdb holds only the in-frame ones, with some missing. This table has about 110,000 clones, approximately 93% appearing once. The sequencing used peripheral blood, collected after pregnancy. The source is a female donor with multiple sclerosis, enrolled in a pregnancy study. CDR3s include the opening cysteine and the closing phenylalanine or tryptophan. The order of the fields is clone size, J gene, V gene, D gene, CDR3 protein, CDR3 DNA. D genes are given only for firm matches. Part of the rows lack a size; the others show once, few, many or a class for expanded clones.

size: NA; J: TRBJ1-3; V: TRBV2; D: TRBD1; CDR3: CASSTGTGLNTIYF; DNA: TGTGCCAGCAGCACCGGGACAGGCCTAAACACCATATATTTT
size: NA; J: TRBJ2-1; V: TRBV5-6; D: TRBD1; CDR3: CASSLDRGRSTMKKQFF; DNA: TGTGCCAGCAGCTTAGACAGGGGTCGTTCTACAATGAAGAAGCAGTTCTTC
size: NA; J: TRBJ1-3; V: TRBV19; D: TRBD1; CDR3: CASSPGTGVSGNTIYF; DNA: TGTGCCAGTAGTCCGGGGACAGGGGTCTCTGGAAACACCATATATTTT
size: NA; J: TRBJ1-2; V: TRBV5-6; D: NA; CDR3: CASRSGSGYGYTF; DNA: TGTGCCAGCAGGTCGGGGTCCGGGTATGGCTACACCTTC
size: few; J: TRBJ1-2; V: TRBV6-5; D: TRBD1; CDR3: CASRPGTANYGYTF; DNA: TGTGCCAGCAGACCCGGGACAGCGAACTATGGCTACACCTTC
size: NA; J: TRBJ2-3; V: TRBV10-1; D: TRBD2; CDR3: CASSEAGKATDTQYF; DNA: TGCGCCAGCAGTGAAGCGGGGAAGGCCACAGATACGCAGTATTTT
size: NA; J: TRBJ2-7; V: TRBV6-5; D: NA; CDR3: CASSYSGQEYEQYF; DNA: TGTGCCAGCAGTTACTCTGGACAAGAGTACGAGCAGTACTTC
size: NA; J: TRBJ2-7; V: TRBV7-9; D: NA; CDR3: CASSPGVGEQYF; DNA: TGTGCCAGCAGCCCAGGGGTTGGCGAGCAGTACTTC
size: NA; J: TRBJ1-6; V: TRBV5-6; D: NA; CDR3: CASSLKGVIHNSPLHF; DNA: TGTGCCAGCAGCTTGAAGGGGGTGATTCATAATTCACCCCTCCACTTT
size: NA; J: TRBJ2-5; V: TRBV2; D: NA; CDR3: CASSPSGDEETQYF; DNA: TGTGCCAGCAGTCCCAGCGGCGACGAGGAGACCCAGTACTTC
size: NA; J: TRBJ1-1; V: TRBV5-1; D: TRBD1; CDR3: CASSWGDRADAEAFF; DNA: TGCGCCAGCAGCTGGGGGGACAGGGCAGACGCTGAAGCTTTCTTT
size: NA; J: TRBJ1-1; V: TRBV6-5; D: NA; CDR3: CASTRSGGNTEAFF; DNA: TGTGCCAGCACCCGATCCGGGGGGAACACTGAAGCTTTCTTT
size: NA; J: TRBJ2-2; V: TRBV4-1; D: NA; CDR3: CASSQGLNTGELFF; DNA: TGCGCCAGCAGCCAAGGTCTGAACACCGGGGAGCTGTTTTTT
size: NA; J: TRBJ1-3; V: TRBV19; D: NA; CDR3: CASTPGDFSGNTIYF; DNA: TGTGCCAGTACCCCAGGGGATTTCTCTGGAAACACCATATATTTT